Listed below are T cell receptor beta chains from one sample, sequenced in a study of blood T cell repertoires in COVID-19. The repertoire was sequenced with immunoSEQ multiplex PCR; TCRdb's copy has only in-frame clones and lacks some. Found here are some 350,000 clones, roughly 88% of them singletons; the top ten hold around 4.6%. Sequenced input: PBMCs or T cells enriched from blood (not recorded which). The receptor source for this set is a man younger than 45 who had recovered from COVID-19. Each CDR3 is given with its conserved first and last residue. D genes are given only for firm matches. Rows may omit the clone size; those that give it use once, few, many or a size class.

v_gene,abundance,d_gene,j_gene,CDR3aa,CDR3nt
TRBV2,.,.,TRBJ1-4,CASSDRGREKLFF,TGTGCCAGCAGTGACAGGGGCAGGGAAAAACTGTTTTTT
TRBV7-9,.,TRBD2,TRBJ2-1,CASSSPTSGGISYNEQFF,TGTGCCAGCAGCTCGCCGACTAGCGGGGGAATCTCCTACAATGAGCAGTTCTTC
TRBV19,.,.,TRBJ1-4,CASSRRGTGEKLFF,TGTGCCAGTAGTAGAAGGGGGACCGGTGAAAAACTGTTTTTT
TRBV7-9,.,TRBD1,TRBJ2-7,CASSLVEQGAEQYF,TGTGCCAGCAGCTTAGTGGAACAGGGGGCCGAGCAGTACTTC
TRBV25-1,.,TRBD1,TRBJ2-2,CASPVLGQGWTGELFF,TGTGCCAGTCCAGTGCTGGGACAGGGATGGACCGGGGAGCTGTTTTTT
TRBV9,.,TRBD2,TRBJ2-1,CASSPAKAGGPTYNEQFF,TGTGCCAGCAGCCCCGCGAAAGCGGGGGGGCCAACCTACAATGAGCAGTTCTTC
TRBV5-4,.,TRBD2,TRBJ2-2,CASRHLSRGGRGGELFF,TGTGCCAGCAGGCATCTCTCGCGGGGGGGCAGAGGCGGGGAGCTGTTTTTT
TRBV5-1,.,.,TRBJ1-1,CASSFEGVAAFF,TGCGCCAGCAGCTTCGAGGGGGTGGCAGCTTTCTTT
TRBV7-2,.,.,TRBJ1-4,CASSLQGSTNEKLFF,TGTGCCAGCAGCTTACAGGGATCAACTAATGAAAAACTGTTTTTT
TRBV10-2,.,.,TRBJ1-5,CASRVQGNGQPQHF,TGCGCCAGCCGGGTCCAGGGAAATGGTCAGCCCCAGCATTTT
TRBV18,few,TRBD1,TRBJ1-5,CASSPLQGADQPQHF,TGTGCCAGCTCGCCCCTACAGGGGGCTGATCAGCCCCAGCATTTT
TRBV4-1,.,.,TRBJ1-6,CASSQDWAFYNSPLHF,TGCGCCAGCAGCCAAGATTGGGCGTTCTATAATTCACCCCTCCACTTT
TRBV20-1,.,.,TRBJ2-7,CSVDTSYEQYF,TGCAGCGTGGACACCTCCTACGAGCAGTACTTC
TRBV6-6,once,.,TRBJ1-1,CASRPQGGGTEAFF,TGTGCCAGCAGGCCCCAGGGAGGTGGGACTGAAGCTTTCTTT
TRBV5-1,.,.,TRBJ2-3,CASREGQHTDTQYF,TGCGCCAGCAGGGAGGGACAGCACACAGATACGCAGTATTTT
TRBV7-9,.,.,TRBJ2-1,CASSLFGGPSYNEQFF,TGTGCCAGCAGCTTATTCGGGGGGCCCTCCTACAATGAGCAGTTCTTC
TRBV18,.,.,TRBJ2-1,CASSPQGQEEQFF,TGTGCCAGCTCACCCCAGGGTCAGGAGGAGCAGTTCTTC
TRBV24-1,.,.,TRBJ2-3,CATSDRLADTQYF,TGTGCCACCAGTGACAGGTTGGCAGATACGCAGTATTTT
TRBV3-1/TRBV3-2,.,.,TRBJ1-1,CASSRVQGNTEAFF,TGTGCCAGCAGCCGCGTACAGGGTAACACTGAAGCTTTCTTT
TRBV5-1,once,TRBD1,TRBJ2-2,CASSSGQVNTGELFF,TGCGCCAGCAGCTCGGGACAGGTCAACACCGGGGAGCTGTTTTTT
TRBV5-4,.,.,TRBJ1-2,CASSLAGDYGYTF,TGTGCCAGCAGCTTGGCAGGGGATTATGGCTACACCTTC
TRBV24-1,.,TRBD2,TRBJ2-1,CATSDPSGGSYNEQFF,TGTGCCACCAGTGATCCTAGCGGGGGCTCCTACAATGAGCAGTTCTTC
TRBV6-5,.,.,TRBJ1-1,CATEKQGTEAFF,TGTGCCACCGAAAAACAGGGTACTGAAGCTTTCTTT
TRBV13,.,.,TRBJ1-1,CASSGPVGPEAFF,TGTGCCAGCAGCGGGCCGGTGGGCCCTGAAGCTTTCTTT
TRBV15,.,.,TRBJ1-6,CATSRDRLNSPLHF,TGTGCCACCAGCAGAGATCGACTAAATTCACCCCTCCACTTT
TRBV13,.,.,TRBJ2-1,CASSLAPNEQFF,TGTGCCAGCAGCTTAGCCCCAAATGAGCAGTTCTTC
TRBV13,.,.,TRBJ1-2,CASSSPSAGYGYTF,TGTGCCAGCAGCTCCCCCAGCGCGGGCTATGGCTACACCTTC
TRBV28,.,.,TRBJ1-6,CASKTGMRSPLHF,TGTGCCAGCAAAACAGGAATGAGGTCACCCCTCCACTTT
TRBV3-1/TRBV3-2,.,TRBD2,TRBJ2-1,CASSQGERGHNEQFF,TGTGCCAGCAGCCAAGGCGAGCGGGGGCACAATGAGCAGTTCTTC
TRBV28,.,TRBD1,TRBJ1-6,CASSLGQGAGNSPLHF,TGTGCCAGCAGTTTGGGACAGGGGGCGGGTAATTCACCCCTCCACTTT
TRBV5-1,.,.,TRBJ1-2,CASSLGATNGYTF,TGCGCCAGCAGCTTGGGCGCAACCAATGGCTACACCTTC
TRBV27,once,.,TRBJ1-6,CASSLGGSYSPLHF,TGTGCCAGCAGTTTGGGGGGATCCTATTCACCCCTCCACTTT
TRBV6-5,.,.,TRBJ1-4,CASSLDSGGEKLFF,TGTGCCAGCAGTCTTGACAGTGGTGGTGAAAAACTGTTTTTT
TRBV30,.,.,TRBJ2-5,CAWGRETQYF,TGTGCCTGGGGGAGGGAGACCCAGTACTTC
TRBV3-1/TRBV3-2,.,TRBD1,TRBJ1-5,CASSPGQGRSNQPQHF,TGTGCCAGCAGCCCCGGACAGGGCCGGAGCAATCAGCCCCAGCATTTT
TRBV10-3,.,TRBD2,TRBJ2-1,CAISGLERGSYNEQFF,TGTGCCATCAGTGGTCTAGAGCGGGGATCCTACAATGAGCAGTTCTTC
TRBV10-3,once,.,TRBJ1-1,CAISESLEGNTEAFF,TGTGCCATCAGTGAGTCTCTAGAGGGGAACACTGAAGCTTTCTTT
TRBV4-1,.,TRBD2,TRBJ2-5,CASSQGTSGGRETQYF,TGCGCCAGCAGCCAAGGGACTAGCGGGGGGAGGGAGACCCAGTACTTC
TRBV9,.,TRBD1,TRBJ1-2,CASSELTGGSGYTF,TGTGCCAGCAGCGAACTGACAGGGGGCTCCGGCTACACCTTC
TRBV7-2,.,.,TRBJ1-2,CASSLAVEGAGVGYTF,TGTGCCAGCAGCTTAGCGGTAGAGGGTGCGGGAGTCGGCTACACCTTC
TRBV29-1,.,TRBD1,TRBJ1-4,CSASDRVDEKLFF,TGCAGCGCCTCGGACAGGGTGGATGAAAAACTGTTTTTT
TRBV5-1,few,TRBD1,TRBJ2-7,CASSLAGDRGGEQYF,TGCGCCAGCAGCTTGGCGGGGGACAGGGGTGGCGAGCAGTACTTC
TRBV9,.,.,TRBJ2-5,CASSVGSTLRETQYF,TGTGCCAGCAGCGTCGGGTCGACTCTGCGGGAGACCCAGTACTTC
TRBV10-3,.,TRBD1,TRBJ1-5,CAISEAGTGSNQPQHF,TGTGCCATCAGTGAAGCTGGGACAGGGTCTAATCAGCCCCAGCATTTT
TRBV3-1/TRBV3-2,.,.,TRBJ2-3,CASSQSGGSTDTQYF,TGTGCCAGCAGCCAAAGTGGAGGGAGCACAGATACGCAGTATTTT
TRBV5-1,.,.,TRBJ1-6,CASSSQGGDNSPLHF,TGCGCCAGCAGCTCTCAGGGAGGGGATAATTCACCCCTCCACTTT
TRBV6-5,.,TRBD2,TRBJ2-5,CASSRLAGDQETQYF,TGTGCCAGCAGTCGACTAGCGGGGGATCAAGAGACCCAGTACTTC
TRBV18,once,TRBD2,TRBJ2-1,CASSATSGGTNEQFF,TGTGCCAGCTCAGCGACTAGCGGGGGGACCAATGAGCAGTTCTTC
TRBV12-3/TRBV12-4,.,.,TRBJ2-7,CASSLAQAYEQYF,TGTGCCAGCAGTTTAGCACAGGCCTACGAGCAGTACTTC
TRBV10-3,.,TRBD1,TRBJ1-2,CAISAGRTGGAGDSYGYTF,TGTGCCATCAGTGCTGGGCGGACAGGGGGCGCGGGGGATAGCTATGGCTACACCTTC
TRBV3-1/TRBV3-2,.,.,TRBJ2-1,CASSQDWGHEQFF,TGTGCCAGCAGCCAAGATTGGGGGCATGAGCAGTTCTTC
TRBV5-1,.,.,TRBJ1-6,CASSQADPLSPLHF,TGCGCCAGCAGTCAGGCCGATCCTCTGTCACCCCTCCACTTT
TRBV5-4,.,TRBD1,TRBJ2-7,CASSSGGIPYEQYF,TGTGCCAGCAGCTCAGGGGGCATACCCTACGAGCAGTACTTC
TRBV5-1,.,TRBD2,TRBJ2-5,CASSSAGVGPETQYF,TGCGCCAGCAGCTCAGCGGGGGTGGGCCCAGAGACCCAGTACTTC
TRBV10-3,.,TRBD2,TRBJ2-7,CAISPGLAGGPGYEQYF,TGTGCCATCAGTCCGGGACTAGCGGGGGGCCCAGGTTACGAGCAGTACTTC